These T cell receptor beta chains were read from a single sample in a study of blood T cell repertoires in COVID-19. Only in-frame clones appear in the TCRdb table, and some are missing; sequencing was by immunoSEQ multiplex PCR. The sample includes approximately 240,000 clones, roughly 84% of them seen just once. Sequenced material: peripheral blood. These receptors originate from a woman aged 40 to 50 who had recovered from COVID-19. CDR3s include the opening cysteine and the closing phenylalanine or tryptophan. A D gene is named only where the DNA matches it firmly. The size field is filled for only some rows; it gives once, few, many or a size class.

CDR3 DNA | CDR3 protein | J gene | V gene | clone size | D gene
TGTGCCAGCAGTAGGACAGGGGCCCTAGATGGCTACACCTTC | CASSRTGALDGYTF | TRBJ1-2 | TRBV27 | NA | TRBD1
TGTGCCAGCAGTCCCCGGGACAGGGGGATGAACGAGCAGTACTTC | CASSPRDRGMNEQYF | TRBJ2-7 | TRBV6-5 | NA | TRBD1
TGTGCCACCACCGGACGCGGGGGCTCTGGAAACACCATATATTTT | CATTGRGGSGNTIYF | TRBJ1-3 | TRBV7-8 | NA | NA
TGTGCCACCAGTGATTTCGGGACAGGACAAGAGACCCAGTACTTC | CATSDFGTGQETQYF | TRBJ2-5 | TRBV24-1 | few | TRBD1
TGTGCCATTCGAGGGACAGCCAACTACGAGCAGTACTTC | CAIRGTANYEQYF | TRBJ2-7 | TRBV28 | few | TRBD1
TGTGCCACCCGCCCCGGGACAGGGTGGGACACAGGAACCATTCAGTACTTC | CATRPGTGWDTGTIQYF | TRBJ2-4 | TRBV19 | NA | TRBD1
TGTGCCAGCAGTTCACAACAGGGGTTCAAAAACATTCAGTACTTC | CASSSQQGFKNIQYF | TRBJ2-4 | TRBV5-6 | NA | TRBD1
TGTGCCAGCAGCGCGACTAGCGGGCTCTACAATGAGCAGTTCTTC | CASSATSGLYNEQFF | TRBJ2-1 | TRBV7-8 | NA | TRBD2
TGTGCCAGCAGTTTGCCCCCAGGGACAGGGTACTACGAGCAGTACTTC | CASSLPPGTGYYEQYF | TRBJ2-7 | TRBV28 | once | TRBD1
TGTGCCAGCAGCGGGACAGTGTATGGCTACACCTTC | CASSGTVYGYTF | TRBJ1-2 | TRBV25-1 | NA | TRBD1
TGTGCCAGCAGCTTAATGACTAGCGGGAGCCACGAGCAGTACTTC | CASSLMTSGSHEQYF | TRBJ2-7 | TRBV7-2 | NA | TRBD2
TGTGCCAGCCGACTCGGCTCCGGGAAGGGCACAGATACGCAGTATTTT | CASRLGSGKGTDTQYF | TRBJ2-3 | TRBV5-4 | NA | NA
TGTGCCAGCACTGACAGCACGCTGAACACCGGGGAGCTGTTTTTT | CASTDSTLNTGELFF | TRBJ2-2 | TRBV28 | NA | NA
TGTGCCAGCAGCTTAGAGGAGAGCTCCTACGAGCAGTACTTC | CASSLEESSYEQYF | TRBJ2-7 | TRBV11-3 | NA | NA
TGTGCCAGCAGCCAGGGGGGCTACGAGCAGTACTTC | CASSQGGYEQYF | TRBJ2-7 | TRBV3-1/TRBV3-2 | NA | NA
TGTGCCAGCAGTTGGGGCGGGGGTATGAATGAGCAGTTCTTC | CASSWGGGMNEQFF | TRBJ2-1 | TRBV6-2/TRBV6-3 | NA | TRBD2